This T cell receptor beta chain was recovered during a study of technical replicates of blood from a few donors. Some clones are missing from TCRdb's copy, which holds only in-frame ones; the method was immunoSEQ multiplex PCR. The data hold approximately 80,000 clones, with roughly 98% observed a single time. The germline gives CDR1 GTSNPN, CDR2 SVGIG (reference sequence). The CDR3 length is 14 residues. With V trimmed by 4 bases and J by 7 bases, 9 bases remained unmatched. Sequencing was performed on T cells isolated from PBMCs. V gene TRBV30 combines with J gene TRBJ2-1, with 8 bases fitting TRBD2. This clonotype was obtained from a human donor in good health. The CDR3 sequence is CAWNTGGPLNEQFF. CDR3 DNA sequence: TGTGCCTGGAATACGGGGGGGCCCTTAAATGAGCAGTTCTTC.